At least ten counts were recorded for the clone carrying this T cell receptor beta chain. This specimen comes from a study of neurological immune-mediated disorders. Specified time point: longitudinal time-point 1 (baseline). PBMCs stored at -80 C, 2 million in total, were the source of the unsorted libraries. TCRdb re-analysed the 5' RACE reads in MiXCR, keeping a single row per CDR3 protein. In the table there are tens of thousands of distinct CDR3 sequences, roughly 10% of which are singletons. Sequenced material: PBMCs. The receptor was isolated from a male donor with HTLV-1-associated myelopathy (HAM/TSP).

The chain's CDR3 is CSADRNEAFF. The CDR3 DNA follows: TGCAGTGCTGACAGAAATGAAGCTTTCTTT. This sequence joins TRBV20-1 and TRBJ1-1; possibly TRBD1 for D (5 bases). V was trimmed by 5 bases and J by 7 bases, leaving 8 bases between them. CDR1 and CDR2 from the germline V gene are DFQATT and SNEGSKA (reference sequence). This CDR3 region has 10 residues.